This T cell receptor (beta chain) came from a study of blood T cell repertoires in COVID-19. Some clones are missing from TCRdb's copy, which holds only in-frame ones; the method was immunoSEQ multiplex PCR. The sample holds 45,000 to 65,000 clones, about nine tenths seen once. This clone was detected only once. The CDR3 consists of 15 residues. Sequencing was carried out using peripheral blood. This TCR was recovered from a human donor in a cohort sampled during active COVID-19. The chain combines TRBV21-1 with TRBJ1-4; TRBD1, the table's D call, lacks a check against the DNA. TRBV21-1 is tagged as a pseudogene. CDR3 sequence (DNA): TGTGCCAGCAGCAAAGCAGCAGGGGCTAATGAAAAACTGTTTTTT. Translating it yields CASSKAAGANEKLFF.